This paragraph covers one T cell receptor beta chain sequence. The ends lost 3 bases at V and 10 bases at J; junction bases unmatched: 10. The CDR3 contains 14 residues. Germline V gene lookup returns CDR1 SGDLS and CDR2 YYNGEE. The data stem from a study of blood T cell repertoires in COVID-19. The method was immunoSEQ multiplex PCR; TCRdb's version includes in-frame clones alone and lacks a portion of them. The sample lists some 320,000 clones; around nine tenths were seen once. This clonotype was sampled from a man in his 60s who had recovered from COVID-19. The chain couples TRBV9 to TRBJ2-1; 7 nucleotides align to TRBD1. Sequencing was done on a sample of PBMCs or T cells enriched from blood (not recorded which). The CDR3 spells CASSARDSGGEQFF. The DNA of the CDR3 is TGTGCCAGCAGCGCGAGGGACAGCGGTGGGGAGCAGTTCTTC.